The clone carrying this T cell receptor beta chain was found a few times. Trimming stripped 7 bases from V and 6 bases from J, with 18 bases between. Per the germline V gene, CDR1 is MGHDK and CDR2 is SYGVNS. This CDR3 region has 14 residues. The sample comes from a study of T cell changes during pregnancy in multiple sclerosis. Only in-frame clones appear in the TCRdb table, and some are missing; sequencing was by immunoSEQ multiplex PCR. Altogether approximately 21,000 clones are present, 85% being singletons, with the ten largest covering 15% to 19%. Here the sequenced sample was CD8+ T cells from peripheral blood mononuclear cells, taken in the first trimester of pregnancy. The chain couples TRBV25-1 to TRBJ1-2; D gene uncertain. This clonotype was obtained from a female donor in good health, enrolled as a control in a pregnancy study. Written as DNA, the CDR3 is TGTGCCAGCACTCCACTGGGAGGAAAGGATGGCTACACCTTC. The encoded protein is CASTPLGGKDGYTF.